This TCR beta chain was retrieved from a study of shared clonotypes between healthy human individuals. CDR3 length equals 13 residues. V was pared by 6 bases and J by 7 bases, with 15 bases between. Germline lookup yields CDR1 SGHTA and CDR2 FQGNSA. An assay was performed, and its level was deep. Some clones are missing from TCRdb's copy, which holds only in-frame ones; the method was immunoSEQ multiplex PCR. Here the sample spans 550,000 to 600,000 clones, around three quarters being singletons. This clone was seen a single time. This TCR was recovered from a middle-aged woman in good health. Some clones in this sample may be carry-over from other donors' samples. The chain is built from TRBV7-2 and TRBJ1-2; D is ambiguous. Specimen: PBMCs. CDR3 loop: CASSQRGPSGYTF. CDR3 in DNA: TGTGCCAGCAGTCAAAGAGGACCGTCTGGCTACACCTTC.